The sequence of this TCR beta chain was determined in a study of T cells in Graves' hyperthyroidism and ophthalmopathy. Amplified TCR beta CDR3 regions came from RNA transcripts. HTBI primers were the set used in a first-round RT-PCR of the TCR CDR3. MiXCR, applied by TCRdb to the multiplex PCR reads, yields one record per CDR3 protein. The sample holds about 590,000 distinct CDR3 sequences; approximately 15% are singletons and the top ten take under 8%. This clonotype has just a few counts. Its specificity is not known. Study outcomes and limitations: Blood also carried most thyroid clonotypes expanded above 0.001.

CDR1 is GTSNPN, CDR2 SVGIG, per germline (reference sequence). The CDR3 loop spans 15 amino acids. Trimming at V came to 5 bases and at J to 2 bases, leaving 11 bases not matched to a gene. No progression to ophthalmopathy during 18 months of follow-up defined stable disease. With a duration under 2 months, the hyperthyroidism was newly diagnosed in patients aged 18 to 65. Patients having uncontrolled infection, another autoimmune disease, pregnancy or lactation were not included. This chain links TRBV30 with TRBJ2-7; TRBD1 matches 8 bases. The specimen was blood. The receptor comes from a woman aged 25 to 39 with Graves' hyperthyroidism. CDR3 region: CAWARGPGGPYEQYF. The CDR3 nucleotides read TGTGCCTGGGCTCGGGGGCCAGGGGGCCCCTACGAGCAGTACTTC.